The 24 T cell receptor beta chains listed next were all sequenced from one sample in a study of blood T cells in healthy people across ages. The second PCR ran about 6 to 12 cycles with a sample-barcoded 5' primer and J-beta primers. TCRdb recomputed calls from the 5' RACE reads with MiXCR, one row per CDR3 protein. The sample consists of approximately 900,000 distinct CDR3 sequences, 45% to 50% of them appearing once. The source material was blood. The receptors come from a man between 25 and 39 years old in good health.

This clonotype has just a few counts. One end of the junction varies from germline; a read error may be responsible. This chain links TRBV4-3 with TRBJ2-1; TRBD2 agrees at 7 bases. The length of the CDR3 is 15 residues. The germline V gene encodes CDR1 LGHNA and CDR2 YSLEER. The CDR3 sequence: CASSQEGGSYSEQFF. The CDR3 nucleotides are TGCGCCAGCAGCCAAGAGGGAGGGTCGTACAGTGAGCAGTTCTTC.

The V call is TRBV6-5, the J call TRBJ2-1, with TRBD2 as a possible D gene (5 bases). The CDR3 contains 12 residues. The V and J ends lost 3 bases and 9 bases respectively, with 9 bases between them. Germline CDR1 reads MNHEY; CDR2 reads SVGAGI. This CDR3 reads CASSYTGGEQFF. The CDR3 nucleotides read TGTGCCAGCAGTTATACCGGAGGTGAGCAGTTCTTC.

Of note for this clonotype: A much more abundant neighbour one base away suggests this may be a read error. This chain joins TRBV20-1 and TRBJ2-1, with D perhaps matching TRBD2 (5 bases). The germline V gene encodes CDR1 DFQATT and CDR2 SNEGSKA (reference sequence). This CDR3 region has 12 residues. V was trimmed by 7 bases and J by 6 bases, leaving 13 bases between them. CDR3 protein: CSVVGLANEQFF. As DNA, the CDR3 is TGCAGTGTAGTAGGTCTAGCCAATGAGCAGTTCTTC.

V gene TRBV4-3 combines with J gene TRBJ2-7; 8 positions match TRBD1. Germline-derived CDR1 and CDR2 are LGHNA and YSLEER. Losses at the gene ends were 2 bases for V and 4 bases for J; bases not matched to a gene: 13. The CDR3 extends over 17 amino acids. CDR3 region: CASSQLHAQGGTYEQYF. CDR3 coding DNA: TGCGCCAGCAGCCAACTTCACGCACAGGGGGGTACTTACGAGCAGTACTTC.

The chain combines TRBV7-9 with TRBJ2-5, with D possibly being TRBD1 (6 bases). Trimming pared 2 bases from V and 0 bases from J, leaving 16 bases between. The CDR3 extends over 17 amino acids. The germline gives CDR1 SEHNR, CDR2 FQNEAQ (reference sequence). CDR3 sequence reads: CASSLLLRDTYQETQYF. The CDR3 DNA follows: TGTGCCAGCAGCTTACTACTCCGGGACACCTACCAAGAGACCCAGTACTTC. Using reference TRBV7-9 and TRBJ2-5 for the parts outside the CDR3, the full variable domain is DTGVSQNPRHKITKRGQNVTFRCDPISEHNRLYWYRQTLGQGPEFLTYFQNEAQLEKSRLLSDRFSAERPKGSFSTLEIQRTEQGDSAMYLCASSLLLRDTYQETQYFGPGTRLLVL.

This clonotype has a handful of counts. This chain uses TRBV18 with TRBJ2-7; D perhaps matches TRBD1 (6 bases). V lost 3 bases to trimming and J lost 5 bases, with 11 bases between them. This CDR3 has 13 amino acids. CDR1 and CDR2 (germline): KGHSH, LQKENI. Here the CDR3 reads CASSPNREDEQYF. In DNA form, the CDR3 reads TGTGCCAGCTCACCCAACAGGGAAGACGAGCAGTACTTC. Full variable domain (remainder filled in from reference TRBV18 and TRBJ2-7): NAGVMQNPRHLVRRRGQEARLRCSPMKGHSHVYWYRQLPEEGLKFMVYLQKENIIDESGMPKERFSAEFPKEGPSILRIQQVVRGDSAAYFCASSPNREDEQYFGPGTRLTVT.

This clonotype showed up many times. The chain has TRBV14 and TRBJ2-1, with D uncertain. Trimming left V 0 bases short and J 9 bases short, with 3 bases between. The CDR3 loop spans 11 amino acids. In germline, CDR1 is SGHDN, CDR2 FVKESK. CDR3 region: CASSQESEQFF. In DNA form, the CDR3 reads TGTGCCAGCAGCCAAGAAAGTGAGCAGTTCTTC.

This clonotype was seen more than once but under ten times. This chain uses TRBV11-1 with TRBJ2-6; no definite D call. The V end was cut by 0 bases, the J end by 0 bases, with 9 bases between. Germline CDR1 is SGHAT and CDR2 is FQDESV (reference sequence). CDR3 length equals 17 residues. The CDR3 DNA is TGTGCCAGCAGCTTAGCGGGAACCATCTCTGGGGCCAACGTCCTGACTTTC. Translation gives CASSLAGTISGANVLTF. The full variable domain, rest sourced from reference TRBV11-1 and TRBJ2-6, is EAEVAQSPRYKITEKSQAVAFWCDPISGHATLYWYRQILGQGPELLVQFQDESVVDDSQLPKDRFSAERLKGVDSTLKIQPAELGDSAMYLCASSLAGTISGANVLTFGAGSRLTVL.

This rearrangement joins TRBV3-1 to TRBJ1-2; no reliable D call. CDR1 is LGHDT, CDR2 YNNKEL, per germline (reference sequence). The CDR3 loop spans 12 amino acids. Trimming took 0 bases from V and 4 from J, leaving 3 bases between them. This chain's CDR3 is CASSQELYGYTF. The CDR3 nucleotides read TGTGCCAGCAGCCAAGAACTCTATGGCTACACCTTC.

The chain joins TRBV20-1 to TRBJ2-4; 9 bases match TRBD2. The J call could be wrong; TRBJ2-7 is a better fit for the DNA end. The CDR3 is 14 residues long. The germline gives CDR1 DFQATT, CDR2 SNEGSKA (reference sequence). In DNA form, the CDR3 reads TGCAGTGCTCCTCGACTAGCGGCGTCGCCCGAGCAGTACTTC. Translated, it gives CSAPRLAASPEQYF.

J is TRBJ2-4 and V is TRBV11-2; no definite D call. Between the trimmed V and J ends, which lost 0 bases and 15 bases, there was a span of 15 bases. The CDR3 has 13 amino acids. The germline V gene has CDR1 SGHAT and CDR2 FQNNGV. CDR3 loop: CASSLERQTSWYF. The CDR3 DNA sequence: TGTGCCAGCAGCTTAGAAAGGCAGACCTCTTGGTACTTC. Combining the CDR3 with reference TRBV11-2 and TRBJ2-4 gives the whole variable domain EAGVAQSPRYKIIEKRQSVAFWCNPISGHATLYWYQQILGQGPKLLIQFQNNGVVDDSQLPKDRFSAERLKGVDSTLKIQPAKLEDSAVYLCASSLERQTSWYFGAGTRLSVL.

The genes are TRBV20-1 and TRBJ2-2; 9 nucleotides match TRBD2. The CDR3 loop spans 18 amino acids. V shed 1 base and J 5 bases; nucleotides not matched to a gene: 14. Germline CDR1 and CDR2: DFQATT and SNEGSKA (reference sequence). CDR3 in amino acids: CSARVGFGTSWGTGELFF. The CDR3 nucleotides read TGCAGTGCTAGAGTAGGATTTGGGACTAGCTGGGGGACCGGGGAGCTGTTTTTT.

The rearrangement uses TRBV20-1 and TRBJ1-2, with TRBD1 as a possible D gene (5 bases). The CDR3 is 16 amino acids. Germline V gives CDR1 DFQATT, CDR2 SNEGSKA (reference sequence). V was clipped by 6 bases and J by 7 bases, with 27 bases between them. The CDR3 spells CSATPPGGRSTSGYTF. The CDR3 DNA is TGCAGTGCCACCCCCCCCGGGGGACGGTCGACGTCTGGCTACACCTTC.

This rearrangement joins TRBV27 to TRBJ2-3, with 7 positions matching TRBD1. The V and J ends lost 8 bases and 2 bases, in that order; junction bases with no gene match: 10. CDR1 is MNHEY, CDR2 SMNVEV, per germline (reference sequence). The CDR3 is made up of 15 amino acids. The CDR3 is CASATGVILTDTQYF. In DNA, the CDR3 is TGTGCCAGCGCAACAGGGGTTATCCTCACAGATACGCAGTATTTT.

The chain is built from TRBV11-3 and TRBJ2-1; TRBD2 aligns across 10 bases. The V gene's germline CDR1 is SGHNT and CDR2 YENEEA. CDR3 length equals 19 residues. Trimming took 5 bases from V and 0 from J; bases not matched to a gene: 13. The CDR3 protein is CASSGSRTSGDLSYNEQFF. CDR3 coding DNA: TGTGCCAGCAGCGGCTCCAGGACTAGCGGAGACCTCTCCTACAATGAGCAGTTCTTC.

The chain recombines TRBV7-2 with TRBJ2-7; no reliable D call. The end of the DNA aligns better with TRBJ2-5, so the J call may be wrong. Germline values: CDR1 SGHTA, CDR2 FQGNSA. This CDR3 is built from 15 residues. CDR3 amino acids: CASSLARWTVETQYF. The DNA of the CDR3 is TGTGCCAGCAGCTTAGCTCGATGGACGGTCGAGACCCAGTACTTC.

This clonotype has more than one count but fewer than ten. DNA of the CDR3: TGCAGTGCTAGCTCTGTGCGCTCCTACAATGAGCAGTTCTTC. It translates to CSASSVRSYNEQFF. This rearrangement joins TRBV20-1 to TRBJ2-1; no clear D gene. The CDR3 runs 14 residues. V lost 3 bases to trimming and J lost 0 bases, with 9 bases between them. Germline lookup yields CDR1 DFQATT and CDR2 SNEGSKA (reference sequence).

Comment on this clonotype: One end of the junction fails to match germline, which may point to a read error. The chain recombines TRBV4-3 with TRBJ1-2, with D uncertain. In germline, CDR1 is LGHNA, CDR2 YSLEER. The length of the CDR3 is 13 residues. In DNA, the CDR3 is TGCGCCAGCAGCCAAGATCAGAGGAGTGGCCACACCTTC. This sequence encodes CASSQDQRSGHTF.

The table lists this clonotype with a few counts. CDR3 DNA: TGCGCCAGCAGCCAAGTTTTGAGTCGGAACACTGAAGCTTTCTTT. Translating it yields CASSQVLSRNTEAFF. The V and J genes are TRBV4-1 and TRBJ1-1; D unresolved. In germline, CDR1 is MGHRA, CDR2 YSYEKL. Between the trimmed V and J ends, which lost 1 base and 1 base, there was a span of 10 bases. The CDR3 runs 15 residues.

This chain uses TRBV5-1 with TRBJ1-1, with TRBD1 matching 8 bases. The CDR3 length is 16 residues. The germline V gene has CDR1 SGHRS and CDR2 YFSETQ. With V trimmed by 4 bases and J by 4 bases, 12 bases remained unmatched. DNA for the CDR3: TGCGCCAGCAGCCCGGCGTCGGACAGGGTAAGCACTGAAGCTTTCTTT. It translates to CASSPASDRVSTEAFF.

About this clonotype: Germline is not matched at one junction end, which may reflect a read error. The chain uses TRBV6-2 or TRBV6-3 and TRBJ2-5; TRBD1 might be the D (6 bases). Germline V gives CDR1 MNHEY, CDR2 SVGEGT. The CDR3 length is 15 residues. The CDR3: CASRPQTGYQEAQYF. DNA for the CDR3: TGTGCCAGCAGACCTCAGACAGGCTACCAAGAGGCCCAGTACTTC.

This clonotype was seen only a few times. CDR3 nucleotides: TGTGCCAGCAGCCTTACTCCAGGGAAGTGGAACTATGGCTACACCTTC. Translated, it gives CASSLTPGKWNYGYTF. This sequence joins TRBV7-2 and TRBJ1-2; the D gene is possibly TRBD1 (5 bases). The CDR3 covers 16 residues. The V gene lost 5 bases and the J gene lost 2 bases, with 18 bases spanning the gap. Germline V lookup: CDR1 SGHTA, CDR2 FQGNSA.

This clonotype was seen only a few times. CDR3 bases: TGCAGTGCCGACGGGGGAAGGGTGGAGTCACCCCTCCACTTT. Its translation: CSADGGRVESPLHF. The V and J genes are TRBV20-1 and TRBJ1-6, with D possibly being TRBD1 (5 bases). V was clipped by 6 bases and J by 10 bases, with 19 bases between them. From germline, CDR1 is DFQATT and CDR2 SNEGSKA (reference sequence). The CDR3 has 14 residues.

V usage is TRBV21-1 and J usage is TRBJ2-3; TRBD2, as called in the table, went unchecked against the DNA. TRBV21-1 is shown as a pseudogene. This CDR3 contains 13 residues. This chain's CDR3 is CASSKGDSDTQYF. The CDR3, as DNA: TGTGCCAGCAGCAAAGGGGACTCGGATACGCAGTATTTT.